What follows are 21 T cell receptor beta chains derived from one specimen sequenced in a study of blood T cell repertoires in COVID-19. The protocol was immunoSEQ multiplex PCR, while the TCRdb copy is restricted to in-frame clones and leaves out a portion. The data show about 150,000 clones, approximately 85% seen once. Sequencing was done on a sample of peripheral blood. These receptors were taken from a man aged 55 to 70 with COVID-19, enrolled during active disease.

The genes are TRBV18 and TRBJ2-1; 8 bases match TRBD1. Trimming cost V 8 bases and J 9 bases; bases outside gene matches: 3. The length of the CDR3 is 11 residues. Germline-derived CDR1 and CDR2 are KGHSH and LQKENI. In nucleotides, the CDR3 is TGTGCCAGCCTACAGGGGGGTGAGCAGTTCTTC. It encodes CASLQGGEQFF. The full variable domain, with the rest looked up from reference TRBV18 and TRBJ2-1, is NAGVMQNPRHLVRRRGQEARLRCSPMKGHSHVYWYRQLPEEGLKFMVYLQKENIIDESGMPKERFSAEFPKEGPSILRIQQVVRGDSAAYFCASLQGGEQFFGPGTRLTVL.

The gene calls are TRBV7-9 and TRBJ2-1; no clear D gene. V dropped 2 bases and J dropped 5 bases, with 10 bases sitting between them. The CDR3 covers 14 residues. CDR1 is SEHNR, CDR2 FQNEAQ, per germline (reference sequence). The CDR3 protein is CASSLKALNNEQFF. The CDR3 DNA reads as TGTGCCAGCAGCTTAAAAGCGCTAAACAATGAGCAGTTCTTC. The full variable domain, in which reference TRBV7-9 and TRBJ2-1 provide the parts outside the CDR3, is DTGVSQNPRHKITKRGQNVTFRCDPISEHNRLYWYRQTLGQGPEFLTYFQNEAQLEKSRLLSDRFSAERPKGSFSTLEIQRTEQGDSAMYLCASSLKALNNEQFFGPGTRLTVL.

This clone has only a few counts. The chain carries TRBV28 and TRBJ2-7; 9 bases are a match to TRBD1. The ends lost 7 bases at V and 5 bases at J; junction bases unmatched: 12. This CDR3 region has 15 residues. Germline CDR1 is MDHEN and CDR2 is SYDVKM. The CDR3 reads CASNGSGTGSDEQYF. CDR3 nucleotide sequence: TGTGCCAGCAATGGTTCCGGGACAGGGTCTGACGAGCAGTACTTC. The full variable domain, its missing parts supplied by reference TRBV28 and TRBJ2-7, is DVKVTQSSRYLVKRTGEKVFLECVQDMDHENMFWYRQDPGLGLRLIYFSYDVKMKEKGDIPEGYSVSREKKERFSLILESASTNQTSMYLCASNGSGTGSDEQYFGPGTRLTVT.

The chain is built from TRBV4-1 and TRBJ2-1; D is uncertain. The CDR3 loop spans 13 amino acids. Looked up from germline, CDR1 is MGHRA and CDR2 is YSYEKL. V was pared by 0 bases and J by 9 bases, with 9 bases between. Here the CDR3 reads CASSQDLRSEQFF. CDR3 DNA sequence: TGCGCCAGCAGCCAAGATCTGCGGAGTGAGCAGTTCTTC.

J is TRBJ1-2 and V is TRBV7-9, with no clear D. Per germline, CDR1 SEHNR and CDR2 FQNEAQ (reference sequence). Trimming pared 2 bases from V and 6 bases from J, leaving 16 bases between. CDR3 length equals 15 residues. The CDR3 reads CASSLWAGSKDGYTF. CDR3 coding DNA: TGTGCCAGCAGCTTATGGGCAGGATCCAAAGATGGCTACACCTTC. The full variable domain, with the rest looked up from reference TRBV7-9 and TRBJ1-2, is DTGVSQNPRHKITKRGQNVTFRCDPISEHNRLYWYRQTLGQGPEFLTYFQNEAQLEKSRLLSDRFSAERPKGSFSTLEIQRTEQGDSAMYLCASSLWAGSKDGYTFGSGTRLTVV.

The sample holds a few counts of this clone. The gene calls are TRBV3-1 (or the pseudogene TRBV3-2) and TRBJ2-1; 13 bases fit TRBD2. CDR1 LGHDT and CDR2 YNNKEL come from the germline V gene (reference sequence). Trimming at V came to 3 bases and at J to 5 bases, leaving 7 bases not matched to a gene. This CDR3 is 17 amino acids long. The CDR3 DNA reads TGTGCCAGCAGCCATGGGAAGGGACTAGCGGGGAACAATGAGCAGTTCTTC. Translation: CASSHGKGLAGNNEQFF.

V usage is TRBV3-1 (or the pseudogene TRBV3-2) and J usage is TRBJ1-3; D unresolved. Germline loops: CDR1 LGHDT, CDR2 YNNKEL (reference sequence). The CDR3 sequence is 14 residues long. Deletions cut 0 bases from V and 4 bases from J, with 7 bases between. DNA of the CDR3: TGTGCCAGCAGCCAAGAACTGCTAGGAAACACCATATATTTT. This translates into CASSQELLGNTIYF.

V usage is TRBV7-3 and J usage is TRBJ1-6, with TRBD1 matching 7 bases. The CDR3 runs 16 residues. After removal of 0 bases from V and 10 bases from J, the junction contained 9 bases not matched to a gene. The germline V gene encodes CDR1 SGHTA and CDR2 FQGTGA. In DNA form, the CDR3 reads TGTGCCAGCAGCTTAACGCGACAGGGTGTAGGATCACCCCTCCACTTT. It encodes CASSLTRQGVGSPLHF. The whole variable domain, filled in from reference TRBV7-3 and TRBJ1-6, reads GAGVSQTPSNKVTEKGKYVELRCDPISGHTALYWYRQSLGQGPEFLIYFQGTGAADDSGLPNDRFFAVRPEGSVSTLKIQRTERGDSAVYLCASSLTRQGVGSPLHFGNGTRLTVT.

The chain couples TRBV24-1 to TRBJ1-2; D ambiguous. Germline V CDR1 and CDR2: KGHDR, SFDVKD. The CDR3 is 15 amino acids. Trimming removed 6 bases from V and 6 bases from J, with 19 bases in between. The CDR3 loop is CATSQSGGRLDGYTF. The CDR3 DNA follows: TGTGCCACCAGTCAGTCGGGCGGGAGATTAGATGGCTACACCTTC.

A single count supports this clone. The rearrangement joins TRBV9 to TRBJ1-1; perhaps TRBD1 as D (5 bases). CDR3 length: 14 amino acids. Germline V gene sequence: CDR1 SGDLS, CDR2 YYNGEE. V lost 0 bases to trimming and J lost 1 base, with 7 bases between them. The DNA of the CDR3 is TGTGCCAGCAGCGTAGCACAGGCGAACACTGAAGCTTTCTTT. Its translation is CASSVAQANTEAFF.

This rearrangement joins TRBV10-3 to TRBJ1-2; D is perhaps TRBD1 (5 bases). CDR1 is ENHRY, CDR2 SYGVKD, per germline. Trimming removed 2 bases from V and 4 bases from J, with 8 bases in between. This CDR3 spans 13 amino acids. CDR3 coding DNA: TGTGCCATCAGTGAGGGGGGAGGCTATGGCTACACCTTC. This gives the protein CAISEGGGYGYTF.

The chain employs TRBV7-9 and TRBJ1-5; D gene unclear. V was trimmed by 5 bases and J by 0 bases, leaving 14 bases between them. Germline-derived CDR1 and CDR2 are SEHNR and FQNEAQ (reference sequence). The CDR3 length is 16 residues. This chain's CDR3 is CASSLFTEDSNQPQHF. DNA for the CDR3: TGTGCCAGCAGCCTCTTCACGGAGGATAGCAATCAGCCCCAGCATTTT.

The chain joins TRBV5-8 to TRBJ1-1; 7 bases fit TRBD1. This CDR3 spans 16 amino acids. V shed 6 bases, J shed 0 bases, and the junction held 11 bases outside the gene matches. Germline V gives CDR1 SGHTS, CDR2 YDEGEE. In nucleotides, the CDR3 is TGTGCCAGCAAAGAATGGAGGGGGCCCATGAACACTGAAGCTTTCTTT. Translated, it gives CASKEWRGPMNTEAFF.

The gene calls are TRBV29-1 and TRBJ2-1; D not certain. CDR1 and CDR2 (germline): SQVTM, ANQGSEA. The V end was cut by 0 bases, the J end by 11 bases, with 8 bases between. The CDR3 sequence is 11 residues long. The CDR3 DNA is TGCAGCGTTGAAGATCCCCCCAAGCAGTTCTTC. Translated, it gives CSVEDPPKQFF.

This clone appeared a few times. The chain is built from TRBV23-1 and TRBJ1-5; 7 bases match TRBD1. TRBV23-1 qualifies as an ORF whose function is uncertain. The CDR3 has 18 residues. V shed 0 bases, J shed 3 bases, and the junction held 11 bases outside the gene matches. The CDR3 DNA reads TGCGCCAGCAGTCAATCACACTTCTCAGGACAGGTCAATCAGCCCCAGCATTTT. This sequence encodes CASSQSHFSGQVNQPQHF.

The chain uses TRBV6-2 or TRBV6-3 and TRBJ1-2, with a weak D call TRBD1 (5 bases). V lost 4 bases and J lost 4, with 13 bases in between. Per germline, CDR1 MNHEY and CDR2 SVGEGT. CDR3 length: 14 residues. The CDR3 nucleotides are TGTGCCAGCAGTTCGGCACAGGCGTCCTATGGCTACACCTTC. It yields the protein CASSSAQASYGYTF.

The chain combines TRBV12-3 or TRBV12-4 with TRBJ2-2, with unresolved D. The V end was cut by 7 bases, the J end by 5 bases, with 11 bases between. This CDR3 has 13 residues. CDR3 DNA sequence: TGTGCCAGCATCGTTGGCGGAACCGGGGAGCTGTTTTTT. This gives the protein CASIVGGTGELFF.

The gene calls are TRBV6-1 and TRBJ2-4, with D possibly TRBD2 on 7 matching bases. CDR3 length: 16 residues. Germline assignment: CDR1 MNHNS and CDR2 SASEGT. Trimming removed 0 bases from V and 4 bases from J, with 13 bases in between. The CDR3 reads CASSEAGGASKNIQYF. The CDR3 nucleotides read TGTGCCAGCAGTGAAGCTGGGGGGGCCTCAAAAAACATTCAGTACTTC.

V gene TRBV18 combines with J gene TRBJ1-5, with TRBD1 as a possible D gene (5 bases). The germline CDR1 and CDR2 sequences are KGHSH and LQKENI. This CDR3 spans 18 amino acids. V lost 4 bases and J lost 1, with 20 bases in between. CDR3 region: CASSRASQVVSSNQPQHF. The CDR3 region has the DNA TGTGCCAGCTCACGCGCCTCACAGGTGGTCTCCAGCAATCAGCCCCAGCATTTT.

This chain connects TRBV20-1 to TRBJ1-1; TRBD1 matches at 8 bases. This CDR3 region has 13 residues. Trimming removed 3 bases from V and 5 bases from J; junction bases left unmatched: 5. Germline V gene data show CDR1 as DFQATT and CDR2 as SNEGSKA (reference sequence). CDR3 loop: CSASTGGATEAFF. Written as DNA, the CDR3 is TGCAGTGCTAGTACAGGGGGTGCTACTGAAGCTTTCTTT.

This clone appeared a few times. V gene TRBV6-5 combines with J gene TRBJ1-5; D uncertain. V lost 5 bases to trimming and J lost 0 bases, with 11 bases between them. The CDR3 covers 15 residues. Per the germline V gene, CDR1 is MNHEY and CDR2 is SVGAGI. The CDR3, as DNA: TGTGCCAGCAGTCGACGGGGAGGTAGCAATCAGCCCCAGCATTTT. Residues: CASSRRGGSNQPQHF.